This entry lists 27 T cell receptor beta chains sequenced from one sample in a study of response to subunit inactivated influenza vaccine. TCRdb independently ran MiXCR on the RT-PCR reads; one entry per CDR3 protein. There are roughly 460,000 distinct CDR3 sequences in the sample; approximately 9.9% occur only once, and about 12% lies in the top ten. This specimen consisted of PBMCs from blood, obtained 35 to 45 days after vaccination. These receptor sequences come from a man between 45 and 60 years old who received an inactivated influenza vaccine.

The V gene is TRBV12-3 or TRBV12-4, the J gene TRBJ1-4, with D possibly TRBD1 on 6 matching bases. The CDR3 totals 15 residues. Trimming cost V 8 bases and J 7 bases, with 20 bases left between them. The CDR3 region is CASRLSGEGVEKLFF. In DNA form, the CDR3 reads TGTGCCAGCCGCTTGTCGGGGGAGGGGGTTGAAAAACTGTTTTTT.

This clonotype was found many times. The CDR3 spells CASRGLAGGPIGELFF. CDR3 bases: TGTGCCAGCAGAGGACTAGCGGGAGGGCCGATCGGGGAGCTGTTTTTT. This sequence joins TRBV6-1 and TRBJ2-2; 15 bases match TRBD2. The germline gives CDR1 MNHNS, CDR2 SASEGT. This CDR3 has 16 amino acids. After removal of 6 bases from V and 7 bases from J, the junction contained 6 bases not matched to a gene.

This clonotype was seen a handful of times. The CDR3 loop is CASSHTAGLDYGYTF. The CDR3 DNA reads TGCGCCAGCAGCCACACCGCAGGGTTGGACTATGGCTACACCTTC. This rearrangement joins TRBV4-1 to TRBJ1-2; D is perhaps TRBD1 (5 bases). V gave up 3 bases and J gave up 3 bases, with 14 bases separating them. In germline, CDR1 is MGHRA, CDR2 YSYEKL. The CDR3 covers 15 residues.

The chain carries TRBV7-3 and TRBJ2-3; D remains unclear. V was cut by 3 bases and J by 1 base, with 17 bases left in between. This CDR3 contains 17 residues. The germline CDR1 and CDR2 sequences are SGHTA and FQGTGA. The CDR3 reads CASSFTPLASGTDTQYF. DNA of the CDR3: TGTGCCAGCAGCTTTACCCCGCTTGCGAGCGGCACAGATACGCAGTATTTT.

This chain links TRBV6-5 with TRBJ2-7, with a weak D call TRBD1 (5 bases). The germline CDR1 and CDR2 sequences are MNHEY and SVGAGI. CDR3 size: 15 residues. V lost 4 bases and J 3 bases, leaving 16 bases between the germline ends. The CDR3 region is CASSSLPRQGYEQYF. DNA of the CDR3: TGTGCCAGCAGTTCCCTACCACGCCAGGGCTACGAGCAGTACTTC.

This rearrangement joins TRBV12-3 or TRBV12-4 to TRBJ1-6; perhaps TRBD1 as D (6 bases). V lost 3 bases, J lost 4 bases, and 10 bases lay in between. The CDR3 is made up of 15 amino acids. This CDR3 is CASSFLDSYNSPLHF. CDR3 in DNA: TGTGCCAGCAGTTTTTTGGACAGTTATAATTCACCCCTCCACTTT.

This clonotype was found many times. The chain's CDR3 is CATSLPNTGELFF. The CDR3 nucleotides are TGTGCCACCAGTCTTCCGAACACCGGGGAGCTGTTTTTT. This chain links TRBV24-1 with TRBJ2-2; D remains ambiguous. Trimming removed 6 bases from V and 0 bases from J, with 4 bases in between. This CDR3 spans 13 amino acids. CDR1 is KGHDR, CDR2 SFDVKD, per germline.

This clonotype was counted between two and nine times. The chain joins TRBV9 to TRBJ2-5; no definite D call. Germline assignment: CDR1 SGDLS and CDR2 YYNGEE. Trimming took 0 bases from V and 1 from J, leaving 10 bases between them. The CDR3 runs 15 residues. Here the CDR3 reads CASSVVGLAQETQYF. The CDR3 coding sequence is TGTGCCAGCAGCGTAGTGGGTTTGGCCCAAGAGACCCAGTACTTC.

This clonotype came up a few times. The chain couples TRBV12-3 or TRBV12-4 to TRBJ2-1, with 7 bases matching TRBD2. The length of the CDR3 is 15 residues. With 3 bases clipped from V and 4 bases from J, the junction kept 6 bases outside the gene matches. Here the CDR3 DNA reads TGTGCCAGCAGTTTGGTATTGGGACTATACAATGAGCAGTTCTTC. It translates to CASSLVLGLYNEQFF.

The chain has TRBV20-1 and TRBJ1-5, with TRBD1 matching 9 bases. The germline V gene encodes CDR1 DFQATT and CDR2 SNEGSKA (reference sequence). The CDR3 consists of 18 residues. V lost 3 bases to trimming and J lost 0 bases; unmatched junction nucleotides: 12. The CDR3 sequence is CSASGEQGARDSNQPQHF. Here the CDR3 DNA reads TGCAGTGCTAGCGGGGAACAGGGGGCTCGGGATAGCAATCAGCCCCAGCATTTT.

To note about this clonotype: A junction end diverges from the germline sequence, so it may reflect a read error. The chain is built from TRBV4-2 and TRBJ2-2, with D hard to call. Germline-derived CDR1 and CDR2 are LGHNA and YNFKEQ. This CDR3 region has 12 residues. CDR3: CASSRLTAELFF. The CDR3 nucleotides are TGTGCCAGCAGCCGCCTTACCGCGGAGCTGTTTTTT.

The rearrangement links TRBV7-8 to TRBJ1-1; D is uncertain. V was shortened by 1 base and J by 0 bases, with 15 bases between the two germline ends. CDR3 length: 17 amino acids. From germline, CDR1 is SGHVS and CDR2 FQNEAQ. Here the CDR3 reads CASSLERVRPMNTEAFF. In DNA, the CDR3 is TGTGCCAGCAGCTTAGAAAGGGTGCGGCCCATGAACACTGAAGCTTTCTTT.

This clonotype has a count of ten or more. V usage is TRBV12-3 or TRBV12-4 and J usage is TRBJ2-7; D is unresolved. The CDR3 length is 15 residues. V gave up 2 bases and J gave up 3 bases, with 14 bases separating them. The CDR3 reads CASSLKHRENYEQYF. The CDR3 region has the DNA TGTGCCAGCAGTTTAAAACACCGAGAGAACTACGAGCAGTACTTC.

This clonotype was picked up a small number of times. The chain recombines TRBV24-1 with TRBJ2-1; a weak D match, TRBD1 (6 bases). The germline V gene encodes CDR1 KGHDR and CDR2 SFDVKD. V was shortened by 7 bases and J by 2 bases, with 14 bases between the two germline ends. This CDR3 is built from 15 residues. The CDR3 sequence: CATSSLGGPYNEQFF. The CDR3 region has the DNA TGTGCCACCAGCTCATTAGGGGGTCCCTACAATGAGCAGTTCTTC.

This chain joins TRBV10-3 and TRBJ1-3; D perhaps matches TRBD1 (5 bases). The V end was cut by 2 bases, the J end by 2 bases, with 19 bases between. CDR1 ENHRY and CDR2 SYGVKD come from the germline V gene. The CDR3 is made up of 18 amino acids. DNA of the CDR3: TGTGCCATCAGTGAGCTAAGCGGGACGTCAGGCCCTGGAAACACCATATATTTT. Protein product: CAISELSGTSGPGNTIYF.

The sample holds many counts of this clonotype. The gene calls are TRBV20-1 and TRBJ2-1; D perhaps matches TRBD1 (6 bases). This CDR3 comprises 13 residues. The germline gives CDR1 DFQATT, CDR2 SNEGSKA (reference sequence). Trimming removed 6 bases at V and 2 bases at J, with 11 bases between. In nucleotides, the CDR3 is TGCAGTGCCCGTCAGGGGACCTACAATGAGCAGTTCTTC. The encoded protein is CSARQGTYNEQFF.

This chain connects TRBV20-1 to TRBJ2-1, with 9 positions matching TRBD2. CDR3 length: 15 amino acids. The V segment lost 6 bases and the J segment 2 bases; nucleotides outside the gene matches: 8. In germline, CDR1 is DFQATT, CDR2 SNEGSKA (reference sequence). CDR3: CSAWVGGGAYNEQFF. CDR3 nucleotide sequence: TGCAGTGCCTGGGTTGGCGGGGGGGCCTACAATGAGCAGTTCTTC.

This sequence joins TRBV27 and TRBJ2-7, with a weak D call TRBD2 (5 bases). The V and J ends lost 5 bases and 3 bases respectively, with 14 bases between them. The CDR3 covers 14 residues. Germline CDR1 and CDR2: MNHEY and SMNVEV (reference sequence). The CDR3 bases are TGTGCCAGCAGTCCCTCTAGCAGCGGCTACGAGCAGTACTTC. Translation: CASSPSSSGYEQYF.

There are many counts of this clonotype. CDR3: CASSYPSRLAGLTDTQYF. The CDR3 DNA follows: TGTGCCAGCAGCTATCCTAGTCGACTAGCGGGGCTTACAGATACGCAGTATTTT. V and J are TRBV11-1 and TRBJ2-3; 11 nucleotides agree with TRBD2. J lost 3 bases, V lost 4 bases, and 12 bases had no gene match. This CDR3 is 18 amino acids long. Looked up from germline, CDR1 is SGHAT and CDR2 is FQDESV (reference sequence).

This clonotype was found many times. The chain uses TRBV12-3 or TRBV12-4 and TRBJ2-3, with D possibly being TRBD2 (6 bases). V lost 5 bases to trimming and J lost 9 bases, with 12 bases between them. This CDR3 is 12 amino acids long. CDR3 DNA: TGTGCCAGCAGTCCATCGGGGGTAACGCAGTATTTT. Encoded protein: CASSPSGVTQYF.

The V call is TRBV7-2, the J call TRBJ1-2; 7 nucleotides line up with TRBD1. Unmatched junction bases numbered 7, after V lost 5 bases and J lost 1 base. The CDR3 totals 15 residues. Germline V gives CDR1 SGHTA, CDR2 FQGNSA. The CDR3 sequence: CASSRRDSLNYGYTF. The CDR3 DNA reads as TGTGCCAGCAGCCGTCGGGACAGCCTTAACTATGGCTACACCTTC.

About this clonotype: The junction differs from germline at one of its ends, possibly a read error. The chain employs TRBV12-3 or TRBV12-4 and TRBJ2-5; 7 bases are a match to TRBD2. The CDR3 consists of 16 residues. Written as DNA, the CDR3 is TGTGCCCGCAGTTTTCCCCTAGTCGCGGGGGAAGAGACCCAGTACTTC. It is translated as CARSFPLVAGEETQYF.

The V gene is TRBV28, the J gene TRBJ2-3; unclear D gene. V dropped 7 bases and J dropped 4 bases, with 15 bases sitting between them. The CDR3 contains 14 residues. CDR1 is MDHEN, CDR2 SYDVKM, per germline. The CDR3 nucleotides read TGTGCCAGCACGTCGCCACTTACTTCAGATACGCAGTATTTT. This translates into CASTSPLTSDTQYF.

This clonotype was detected a few times. The chain is built from TRBV10-3 and TRBJ2-1; 8 nucleotides line up with TRBD1. Germline CDR1 and CDR2: ENHRY and SYGVKD. This CDR3 contains 13 residues. J was trimmed by 10 bases and V by 2 bases; bases with no gene match: 4. The CDR3 is CAISEDTGGEQFF. As DNA, the CDR3 is TGTGCCATCAGTGAGGACACAGGGGGGGAGCAGTTCTTC.

This chain connects TRBV7-9 to TRBJ1-1; TRBD1 might be the D (5 bases). CDR1 and CDR2 from the germline V gene are SEHNR and FQNEAQ (reference sequence). The V end was cut by 5 bases, the J end by 5 bases, with 12 bases between. The CDR3 sequence is 13 residues long. The CDR3 here is CASSPSGVTEAFF. CDR3 nucleotide sequence: TGTGCCAGCAGCCCCTCGGGGGTTACTGAAGCTTTCTTT. Together with reference TRBV7-9 and TRBJ1-1, the CDR3 gives the full variable domain: DTGVSQNPRHKITKRGQNVTFRCDPISEHNRLYWYRQTLGQGPEFLTYFQNEAQLEKSRLLSDRFSAERPKGSFSTLEIQRTEQGDSAMYLCASSPSGVTEAFFGQGTRLTVV.

A few counts support this clonotype. This rearrangement joins TRBV24-1 to TRBJ2-5; D remains ambiguous. The CDR3 is 15 amino acids. V lost 5 bases to trimming and J lost 0 bases, with 12 bases between them. Germline V CDR1 and CDR2: KGHDR, SFDVKD. The CDR3 here is CATSVGQLYQETQYF. The CDR3 nucleotides read TGTGCCACCAGTGTCGGGCAGCTGTACCAAGAGACCCAGTACTTC.

The genes are TRBV5-1 and TRBJ1-2; maybe TRBD1 (5 bases). V dropped 7 bases and J dropped 7 bases, with 14 bases sitting between them. This CDR3 spans 12 amino acids. Per germline, CDR1 SGHRS and CDR2 YFSETQ. The CDR3 bases are TGCGCCAGCGGGAGACCAGGGCTTGGCTACACCTTC. Translating it yields CASGRPGLGYTF.